The sequence of this T cell receptor beta chain was determined in a study of T cells in Graves' hyperthyroidism and ophthalmopathy. Study details: Before treatment of any kind, peripheral blood was taken at initial diagnosis.

The V and J ends lost 1 base and 0 bases respectively, with 16 bases between them. The germline CDR1 and CDR2 sequences are SGHRS and YFSETQ. This CDR3 is built from 18 residues. This clonotype was recorded a few times. RNA transcripts were the template for amplifying TCR beta CDR3 regions. Carried out on the TCR CDR3, a first-round RT-PCR used the HTBI primer set. Via MiXCR, TCRdb re-called the multiplex PCR reads, giving one row per CDR3 protein. The table shows 410,000 or so distinct CDR3 sequences, with roughly 15% occurring only once. The receptor comes from a man aged 18 to 30 with Graves' ophthalmopathy. The sequenced material came from blood. V and J are TRBV5-1 and TRBJ2-2; a possible D gene is TRBD2 (6 bases). The CDR3 loop reads CASSLRGPTRANTGELFF. The CDR3 nucleotides read TGCGCCAGCAGCTTGCGGGGCCCGACTAGGGCGAACACCGGGGAGCTGTTTTTT.